A single sample gave rise to the 26 T cell receptor beta chains below, sequenced in a study of cytomegalovirus exposure and HLA in healthy donors. This PCR relied on a set of 60 Vbeta primers and 13 Jbeta primers. Assay used: immunoSEQ multiplex PCR; TCRdb lists only in-frame clones, some missing. The sample gives 140,000 or so clones, around 70% of which show up once; approximately 2.1% is in the top ten. Source material: PBMCs. All receptors derive from a middle-aged man in good health and CMV-seronegative.

V is TRBV6-5 and J is TRBJ1-6; weak D call: TRBD1 (6 bases). CDR1 is MNHEY and CDR2 is SVGAGI in the germline V gene. The CDR3 has 15 amino acids. The V end was cut by 4 bases, the J end by 6 bases, with 13 bases between. The CDR3 DNA is TGTGCCAGCAGTTCCGGGACAACCACTAATTCACCCCTCCACTTT. Its translation is CASSSGTTTNSPLHF.

The chain employs TRBV6-5 and TRBJ2-1; 10 nucleotides align to TRBD2. The V segment lost 4 bases and the J segment 1 base; nucleotides outside the gene matches: 4. Germline CDR1 reads MNHEY; CDR2 reads SVGAGI. CDR3 size: 16 residues. The CDR3 DNA follows: TGTGCCAGCAGTTTCCTACTAGCGGGATCCTACAATGAGCAGTTCTTC. The encoded protein is CASSFLLAGSYNEQFF.

V usage is TRBV5-1 and J usage is TRBJ2-2; 8 bases align to TRBD2. The CDR3 has 16 amino acids. CDR1 is SGHRS, CDR2 YFSETQ, per germline. V lost 3 bases to trimming and J lost 2 bases; unmatched junction nucleotides: 6. CDR3 protein: CASSSISGANTGELFF. The CDR3 region has the DNA TGCGCCAGCAGCTCTATTAGCGGGGCAAACACCGGGGAGCTGTTTTTT.

The chain uses TRBV5-8 and TRBJ2-2; 8 nucleotides align to TRBD1. Germline CDR1 SGHTS, CDR2 YDEGEE. V shed 4 bases and J 7 bases; nucleotides not matched to a gene: 6. The CDR3 sequence is 14 residues long. Here the CDR3 reads CASSLRQGYGELFF. CDR3 sequence (DNA): TGTGCCAGCAGCCTACGACAGGGGTACGGGGAGCTGTTTTTT.

This clone showed up just a few times. V is TRBV7-9 and J is TRBJ1-4, with D possibly TRBD1 on 6 matching bases. Germline values: CDR1 SEHNR, CDR2 FQNEAQ (reference sequence). This CDR3 region has 15 residues. Trimming stripped 6 bases from V and 5 bases from J, with 16 bases between. The CDR3, as DNA: TGTGCCAGCAGACCATCGGGGGGCGTAAATGAAAAACTGTTTTTT. Its protein is CASRPSGGVNEKLFF.

This chain links TRBV28 with TRBJ1-5, with 7 bases that match TRBD1. Germline lookup yields CDR1 MDHEN and CDR2 SYDVKM. The CDR3 covers 17 residues. Trimming cost V 3 bases and J 6 bases; bases outside gene matches: 14. CDR3: CASSFYRGTAQAQPQHF. The CDR3 DNA reads TGTGCCAGCAGTTTTTATCGTGGGACAGCACAGGCTCAGCCCCAGCATTTT.

The chain uses TRBV6-4 and TRBJ1-2; D perhaps matches TRBD1 (6 bases). Germline V gene sequence: CDR1 MRHNA, CDR2 SNTAGT. Deletions cut 6 bases from V and 4 bases from J, with 15 bases between. This CDR3 spans 14 amino acids. CDR3 loop: CASSPQTGTYGYTF. CDR3 bases: TGTGCCAGCAGCCCCCAGACAGGAACCTATGGCTACACCTTC.

Only a few counts were recorded for this clone. The chain is built from TRBV5-5 and TRBJ2-1; 10 bases fit TRBD2. Trimming at V came to 3 bases and at J to 7 bases, leaving 7 bases not matched to a gene. The CDR3 is made up of 15 amino acids. Germline assignment: CDR1 SGHKS and CDR2 YYEKEE (reference sequence). The CDR3 DNA reads as TGTGCCAGCAGCTGGGCTAGCGGGGGAGTGAATGAGCAGTTCTTC. It yields the protein CASSWASGGVNEQFF.

On this clone: The conserved phenylalanine or tryptophan normally closing the CDR3 is absent here, so this likely arose from a read error. The V gene is TRBV6-1, the J gene TRBJ1-2; unclear D gene. With 3 bases removed from V and 3 bases from J, the gap between germline ends came to 8 bases. This CDR3 has 13 residues. Germline values: CDR1 MNHNS, CDR2 SASEGT. The CDR3 bases are TGTGCCAGCAGTGAGCCTCAGTACTATGGCTACACCCTC. Translated, it gives CASSEPQYYGYTL.

The chain couples TRBV18 to TRBJ1-2; D is unclear. Trimming removed 3 bases at V and 2 bases at J, with 7 bases between. Looked up from germline, CDR1 is KGHSH and CDR2 is LQKENI. This CDR3 has 13 residues. The CDR3 protein is CASSPGSNYGYTF. The CDR3 DNA follows: TGTGCCAGCTCACCCGGGTCCAACTATGGCTACACCTTC.

This clone was observed a handful of times. The V and J genes are TRBV28 and TRBJ2-5; tentative D call: TRBD1 (6 bases). CDR1 is MDHEN, CDR2 SYDVKM, per germline. This CDR3 spans 14 amino acids. The germline V and J ends were trimmed by 5 bases and 5 bases, with 15 bases remaining between them. The CDR3 loop is CASSTPQGTETQYF. The CDR3 DNA reads as TGTGCCAGCAGTACCCCCCAGGGGACGGAGACCCAGTACTTC.

The chain recombines TRBV10-1 with TRBJ2-5, with 9 bases aligning to TRBD2. V gave up 2 bases and J gave up 3 bases; unmatched junction bases: 4. The CDR3 covers 15 residues. Germline lookup yields CDR1 WNHNN and CDR2 SYGVQD (reference sequence). CDR3 protein: CASSEVASGEETQYF. The CDR3 nucleotides are TGCGCCAGCAGTGAGGTGGCTAGCGGGGAAGAGACCCAGTACTTC.

This clone occurred once. The chain couples TRBV19 to TRBJ1-6, with a tentative D call TRBD1 (6 bases). Germline lookup yields CDR1 LNHDA and CDR2 SQIVND (reference sequence). This CDR3 is built from 20 residues. Trimming stripped 4 bases from V and 7 bases from J, with 29 bases between. This chain's CDR3 is CASSSHLIYRVGIRNSPLHF. The CDR3 DNA reads TGTGCCAGTAGTAGCCATCTCATCTACAGGGTGGGTATAAGGAATTCACCCCTCCACTTT.

The V call is TRBV19, the J call TRBJ2-6, with 10 nucleotides matching TRBD2. V lost 5 bases, J lost 3 bases, and 10 bases stayed unmatched. The CDR3 consists of 18 residues. Germline lookup yields CDR1 LNHDA and CDR2 SQIVND (reference sequence). DNA for the CDR3: TGTGCCAGTAGTCGAGGGCTAGCGGGAGCGGGTGGGGCCAACGTCCTGACTTTC. This encodes CASSRGLAGAGGANVLTF.

This chain links TRBV7-2 with TRBJ2-1, with 8 bases identical to TRBD2. V was pared by 0 bases and J by 10 bases, with 5 bases of the junction left unmatched. This CDR3 is 14 amino acids long. From germline, CDR1 is SGHTA and CDR2 FQGNSA. CDR3 residues: CASSLASGIGEQFF. For the CDR3, the DNA is TGTGCCAGCAGCTTAGCTAGCGGGATCGGGGAGCAGTTCTTC.

The V gene is TRBV19, the J gene TRBJ2-1, with TRBD2 identical over 9 bases. The junction had 11 bases not matched to a gene; V was cut back by 3 bases and J by 14 bases. This CDR3 comprises 14 residues. From germline, CDR1 is LNHDA and CDR2 SQIVND (reference sequence). CDR3 in DNA: TGTGCCAGTAGTATGGCGACTAGCGGAAAAAAGGAGTTCTTC. The encoded protein is CASSMATSGKKEFF.

This chain joins TRBV6-5 and TRBJ1-2; 11 bases agree with TRBD1. The CDR3 length is 14 residues. Germline assignment: CDR1 MNHEY and CDR2 SVGAGI. After removal of 6 bases from V and 5 bases from J, the junction contained 5 bases not matched to a gene. The CDR3 loop reads CASSRTGGAYGYTF. The CDR3 region has the DNA TGTGCCAGCAGCCGGACAGGGGGCGCTTATGGCTACACCTTC.

The rearrangement uses TRBV7-2 and TRBJ2-3, with D perhaps matching TRBD2 (6 bases). There are 14 residues in the CDR3. Germline CDR1 SGHTA, CDR2 FQGNSA. Trimming cost V 3 bases and J 4 bases, with 11 bases left between them. CDR3 DNA sequence: TGTGCCAGCAGCTTGACGAGACTAGCAGATACGCAGTATTTT. Amino acids: CASSLTRLADTQYF.

This clone showed up just a few times. The rearrangement joins TRBV12-1 to TRBJ2-7; the DNA was not compared with TRBD1, the D call given in the table. TRBV12-1 is a pseudogene locus. The CDR3 extends over 15 amino acids. The CDR3 sequence is CASVRTGGPSYEQYF. In nucleotides, the CDR3 is TGTGCCAGTGTCCGGACAGGGGGACCTTCCTACGAGCAGTACTTC.

The sample holds a few counts of this clone. The chain employs TRBV27 and TRBJ2-5; TRBD1 might be the D (6 bases). The DNA end lines up better with TRBJ2-7; the J call may be wrong. This CDR3 has 13 residues. Germline CDR1 is MNHEY and CDR2 is SMNVEV (reference sequence). The CDR3 nucleotides are TGTGCCAGCAGTTTGCGGACAGACTACGAGCAGTACTTC. This translates into CASSLRTDYEQYF.

This clone was counted once. This chain joins TRBV5-6 and TRBJ2-5; maybe TRBD2 (6 bases). CDR1 is SGHDT and CDR2 is YYEEEE in the germline V gene. The CDR3 loop spans 17 amino acids. The V and J ends lost 4 bases and 0 bases respectively, with 19 bases between them. The CDR3 is CASSRDSRRSYQETQYF. The CDR3 DNA sequence: TGTGCCAGCAGCCGGGACTCAAGACGCAGTTACCAAGAGACCCAGTACTTC. The entire variable domain, with the rest obtained from reference TRBV5-6 and TRBJ2-5, is as follows: DAGVTQSPTHLIKTRGQQVTLRCSPKSGHDTVSWYQQALGQGPQFIFQYYEEEERQRGNFPDRFSGHQFPNYSSELNVNALLLGDSALYLCASSRDSRRSYQETQYFGPGTRLLVL.

The rearrangement joins TRBV30 to TRBJ2-2; tentative D call: TRBD1 (6 bases). Germline V gene lookup returns CDR1 GTSNPN and CDR2 SVGIG (reference sequence). The CDR3 consists of 14 residues. The V and J ends lost 0 bases and 6 bases respectively, with 11 bases between them. CDR3 in amino acids: CAWSVTGLSGELFF. DNA of the CDR3: TGTGCCTGGAGTGTAACAGGGCTCTCCGGGGAGCTGTTTTTT.

The chain links TRBV9 to TRBJ1-1; D is perhaps TRBD1 (5 bases). The V end lost 0 bases, the J end lost 4 bases, and 16 bases lay between the germline ends. Germline-derived CDR1 and CDR2 are SGDLS and YYNGEE. The CDR3 runs to 16 residues. CDR3 region: CASSVVPGTEFTEAFF. In nucleotides, the CDR3 is TGTGCCAGCAGCGTAGTCCCAGGGACTGAATTCACTGAAGCTTTCTTT.

The V call is TRBV28, the J call TRBJ1-1, with D possibly being TRBD1 (6 bases). This CDR3 is 14 amino acids long. In germline, CDR1 is MDHEN, CDR2 SYDVKM. V shed 6 bases and J shed 3 bases, with 14 bases lying between them. CDR3: CASRFLGAYTEAFF. The CDR3 DNA is TGTGCCAGCAGATTCTTGGGGGCTTACACTGAAGCTTTCTTT.

The chain links TRBV11-2 to TRBJ1-2; D ambiguous. This CDR3 spans 12 amino acids. Germline V gives CDR1 SGHAT, CDR2 FQNNGV. V dropped 3 bases and J dropped 3 bases, with 5 bases sitting between them. The CDR3: CASSFLDYGYTF. The CDR3 region has the DNA TGTGCCAGCAGCTTTCTTGACTATGGCTACACCTTC.

The rearrangement links TRBV5-4 to TRBJ2-5; 15 bases align to TRBD2. The V gene's germline CDR1 is SGHNT and CDR2 YYREEE (reference sequence). The CDR3 loop spans 17 amino acids. V lost 3 bases and J lost 5; bases outside the gene matches: 8. The CDR3 reads CASSYGLAGGLLETQYF. CDR3 bases: TGTGCCAGCAGCTATGGACTAGCGGGGGGGCTGCTGGAGACCCAGTACTTC.